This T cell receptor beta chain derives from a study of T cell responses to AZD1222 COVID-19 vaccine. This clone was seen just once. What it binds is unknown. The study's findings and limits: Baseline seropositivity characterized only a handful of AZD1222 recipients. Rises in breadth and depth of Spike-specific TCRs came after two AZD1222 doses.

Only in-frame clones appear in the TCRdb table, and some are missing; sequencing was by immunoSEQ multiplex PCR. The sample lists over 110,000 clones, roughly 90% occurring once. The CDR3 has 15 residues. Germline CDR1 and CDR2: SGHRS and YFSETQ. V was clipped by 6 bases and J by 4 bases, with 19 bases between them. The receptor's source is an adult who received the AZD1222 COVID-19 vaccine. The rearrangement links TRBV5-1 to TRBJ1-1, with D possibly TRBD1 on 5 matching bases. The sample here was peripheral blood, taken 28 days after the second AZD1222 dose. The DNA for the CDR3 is TGCGCCAGCACCCAAGGCGGGGGAGGTGGCACTGAAGCTTTCTTT. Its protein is CASTQGGGGGTEAFF.